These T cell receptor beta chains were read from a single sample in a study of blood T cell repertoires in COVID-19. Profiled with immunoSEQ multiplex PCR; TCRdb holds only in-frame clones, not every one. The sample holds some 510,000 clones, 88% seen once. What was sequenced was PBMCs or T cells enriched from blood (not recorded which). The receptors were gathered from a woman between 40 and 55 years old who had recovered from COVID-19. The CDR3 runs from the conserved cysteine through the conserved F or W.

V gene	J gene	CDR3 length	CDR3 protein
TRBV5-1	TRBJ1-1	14	CASSPEQGDTEAFF
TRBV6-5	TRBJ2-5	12	CASRGWQETQYF
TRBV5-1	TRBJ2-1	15	CASSLAGGPVNEQFF
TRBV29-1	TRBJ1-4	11	CSVGEDEKLFF
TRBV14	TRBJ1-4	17	CASSQDLPYRVGEKLFF
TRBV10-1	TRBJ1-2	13	CASSDSTNYGYTF
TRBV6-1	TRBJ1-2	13	CASSEVSGYGYTF
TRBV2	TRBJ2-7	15	CASSDTGGSGYEQYF
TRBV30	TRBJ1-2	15	CALDRGPDPNYGYTF
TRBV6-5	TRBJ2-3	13	CASSSDRGGTQYF
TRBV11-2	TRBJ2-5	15	CASSLDQGAMETQYF
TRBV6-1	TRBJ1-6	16	CASSEQDRSYNSPLHF
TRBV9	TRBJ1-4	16	CASSDLELATNEKLFF
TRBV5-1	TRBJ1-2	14	CASSFTGGDYGYTF
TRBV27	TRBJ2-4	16	CASSQLAVKAKNIQYF
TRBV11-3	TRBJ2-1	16	CASSSGTSGSYNEQFF
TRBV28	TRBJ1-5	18	CASSDRDRDWSGNQPQHF
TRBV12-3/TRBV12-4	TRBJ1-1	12	CASSPEGTEAFF
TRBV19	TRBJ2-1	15	CASSMTSGEYNEQFF
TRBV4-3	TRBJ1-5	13	CASSDRGDQPQHF
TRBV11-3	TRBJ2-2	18	CASSFTQGRRFDTGELFF
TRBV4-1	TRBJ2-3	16	CASSQELAGYTDTQYF
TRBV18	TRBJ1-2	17	CASSPRGTGRGWDGYTF
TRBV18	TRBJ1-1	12	CASSLQGWEAFF
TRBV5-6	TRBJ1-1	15	CASSRTGRVNTEAFF
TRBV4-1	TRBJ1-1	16	CASSQVRALGDTEAFF
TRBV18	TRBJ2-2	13	CASIKGLPGELFF
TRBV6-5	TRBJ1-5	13	CASSPLRDQPQHF
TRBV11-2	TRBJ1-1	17	CASSLYGTGGANTEAFF
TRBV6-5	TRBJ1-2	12	CAVQRGNYGYTF
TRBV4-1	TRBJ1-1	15	CASSQEQGATTEAFF
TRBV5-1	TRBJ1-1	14	CASSAAGFNTEAFF
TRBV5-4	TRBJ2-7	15	CASSIPGQESYEQYF
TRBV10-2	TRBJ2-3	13	CASSPGMADTQYF
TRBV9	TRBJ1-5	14	CASRTGLGNQPQHF
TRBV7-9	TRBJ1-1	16	CASSLKGAAYNTEAFF
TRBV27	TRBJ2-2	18	CASSRTSGSSRGTGELFF
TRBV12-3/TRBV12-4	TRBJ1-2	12	CASGTGGYGYTF
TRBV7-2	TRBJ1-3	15	CASSTGVVGGNTIYF
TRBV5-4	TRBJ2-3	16	CASRPTQGWSADTQYF